The clone carrying this T cell receptor (beta chain) has only a few counts. As yet, its antigen is unknown. The CDR3 is made up of 14 amino acids. Trimming left V 1 base short and J 2 bases short, with 7 bases between. Germline V gene lookup returns CDR1 SGHDT and CDR2 YYEEEE. This entry is derived from a study of shared clonotypes between healthy human individuals. Study findings and constraints: Naive subsets generally exceeded memory subsets in estimated richness. Limitation of the genetic and exposure-history diversity represented came from the few donors.

Profiled with immunoSEQ multiplex PCR; TCRdb holds only in-frame clones, not every one. The table lists around 2,100,000 clones, approximately 94% of them singletons, with approximately 1% in the top ten. It was CD45RO-negative cells, positively selected for CCR7, that made up naive CD8 cells, with terminally differentiated effector memory CD45RA+ cells excluded. Nashville, Tennessee was home to all donors, who were Caucasian adults. This TCR was sampled from a man aged 18 to 29 in good health. The chain carries TRBV5-6 and TRBJ1-3, with TRBD1 as a possible D gene (6 bases). Specimen: naive CD8+ T cells sorted from blood. CDR3 protein: CASSLWDTGNTIYF. CDR3 in DNA: TGTGCCAGCAGCTTGTGGGACACTGGAAACACCATATATTTT. Variable domain in full (rest from reference TRBV5-6 and TRBJ1-3): DAGVTQSPTHLIKTRGQQVTLRCSPKSGHDTVSWYQQALGQGPQFIFQYYEEEERQRGNFPDRFSGHQFPNYSSELNVNALLLGDSALYLCASSLWDTGNTIYFGEGSWLTVV.